This TCR beta chain is from a study of CD8+ T cells in alopecia areata. Study-wide results and limits: The study found higher clonality in lesional than normal scalp, especially in alopecia totalis/universalis.

Notes on this clone: Antigen unknown.

From germline, CDR1 is SQVTM and CDR2 ANQGSEA. The germline V and J ends were trimmed by 6 bases and 2 bases, with 12 bases remaining between them. The length of the CDR3 is 13 residues. Extracted RNA was reverse transcribed, and the resulting cDNA served as sequencing template. The repertoire was sequenced with immunoSEQ multiplex PCR; TCRdb's copy has only in-frame clones and lacks some. The table includes approximately 58,000 clones, roughly two fifths detected once. Those with alopecia areata gave lesional scalp punch biopsies and peripheral blood. This TCR derives from a human donor with alopecia areata. Sequenced sample: NKG2D-low CD8+ T cells sorted from blood. The V and J genes are TRBV29-1 and TRBJ2-3, with D possibly TRBD1 on 7 matching bases. The CDR3 is CSVQGGDTDTQYF. The CDR3 DNA reads as TGCAGCGTCCAGGGGGGAGACACAGATACGCAGTATTTT.